Listed below are T cell receptor beta chains from one sample, sequenced in a study of early T cells in non-severe SARS-CoV-2 infection. Using its own MiXCR run on the 5' RACE reads, TCRdb lists one record per CDR3 protein. The data contain about 32,000 distinct CDR3 sequences, 9% to 9.5% of them singletons. Sequencing was carried out using whole blood. These receptors originate from an adult who was a healthcare worker with PCR-confirmed SARS-CoV-2 infection or an uninfected control (not recorded which). The CDR3 runs from the conserved cysteine through the conserved F or W.

CDR3 protein: CASSIVPGTGSYNEQFF
V gene: TRBV19

CDR3 protein: CASSPGDGYTF
V gene: TRBV2

CDR3 protein: CASSLERTGKGGYTF
V gene: TRBV7-2

CDR3 protein: CASSFHAGGTYEQYF
V gene: TRBV12-3/TRBV12-4

CDR3 protein: CASSLGSRQFEAFF
V gene: TRBV13

CDR3 protein: CASSQPIDTSIYF
V gene: TRBV11-2

CDR3 protein: CAWTSSSYNEQFF
V gene: TRBV30

CDR3 protein: CSARALGRGNTEAFF
V gene: TRBV20-1

CDR3 protein: CASSQESVSYEQYF
V gene: TRBV4-3

CDR3 protein: CASSLDWTEESTPLHF
V gene: TRBV27

CDR3 protein: CASSADIAGRAEAFF
V gene: TRBV6-4

CDR3 protein: CASTDFGQPQHF
V gene: TRBV28

CDR3 protein: CASSFRIYGYTF
V gene: TRBV12-3/TRBV12-4

CDR3 protein: CATRTGGGIGEKLFF
V gene: TRBV6-5

CDR3 protein: CASSFQVGTQYF
V gene: TRBV12-3/TRBV12-4

CDR3 protein: CSARPLSGLDSYNEQFF
V gene: TRBV20-1

CDR3 protein: CSVIGGQVNVNEQFF
V gene: TRBV29-1

CDR3 protein: CASSLNSNYGYTF
V gene: TRBV5-4

CDR3 protein: CASSEEPSGGNTDTQYF
V gene: TRBV6-1

CDR3 protein: CSARPLATTDTQYF
V gene: TRBV20-1

CDR3 protein: CASSQEVFSNQPQHF
V gene: TRBV3-1

CDR3 protein: CASSQDSQAKVQFF
V gene: TRBV4-2

CDR3 protein: CASTPGSSKEPQHF
V gene: TRBV6-2/TRBV6-3

CDR3 protein: CASAGTEETQYF
V gene: TRBV6-2/TRBV6-3

CDR3 protein: CASSLFGRDTEAFF
V gene: TRBV7-3

CDR3 protein: CASSLKLWGAEGYTF
V gene: TRBV12-3/TRBV12-4

CDR3 protein: CASSLGGGDHEQFF
V gene: TRBV12-3/TRBV12-4

CDR3 protein: CASSVISISGNQPQHF
V gene: TRBV10-1

CDR3 protein: CSAPFETGSTDTQYF
V gene: TRBV20-1

CDR3 protein: CASSLGGGLETQYF
V gene: TRBV5-6

CDR3 protein: CASSMGLEGDEQYF
V gene: TRBV19

CDR3 protein: CASSLEQGLFARPLHF
V gene: TRBV5-1

CDR3 protein: CASSAPGQGKKSGYTF
V gene: TRBV10-2

CDR3 protein: CASSLRGLGAGELFF
V gene: TRBV7-3

CDR3 protein: CASSLGSRGGGAHNEQFF
V gene: TRBV7-9

CDR3 protein: CASSLAGQRSGYTF
V gene: TRBV7-2

CDR3 protein: CASTKRRVSGANVLTF
V gene: TRBV12-3/TRBV12-4

CDR3 protein: CASSLGRTEAFF
V gene: TRBV14